The next 4 T cell receptor beta chains were all read from a single sample in a study of a mutant IDH1 vaccine in newly diagnosed glioma. Time point of the sample: week 11, during vaccination. Doses of 300 ug of mutant IDH1 20-mer peptide were given with topical imiquimod. TCRdb's table, derived via immunoSEQ multiplex PCR, lists solely in-frame clones and lacks some. The table lists around 120,000 clones, around four fifths of them singletons. Antigens for these TCRs are unknown. The material sequenced was PBMCs, taken from a glioma patient whose treatment included an IDH1 peptide vaccine. The receptors were gathered from a man between 40 and 49 years old with glioma.

V is TRBV18 and J is TRBJ1-3; D possibly corresponds to TRBD1 (6 bases). The germline V gene encodes CDR1 KGHSH and CDR2 LQKENI. CDR3 length equals 17 residues. The V end lost 3 bases, the J end lost 0 bases, and 15 bases lay between the germline ends. The CDR3, as DNA: TGTGCCAGCTCACCTCGACAGGATACCTACTCTGGAAACACCATATATTTT. Translating gives CASSPRQDTYSGNTIYF.

The chain links TRBV2 to TRBJ2-3, with D possibly being TRBD1 (5 bases). This CDR3 is built from 14 residues. The V gene lost 1 base and the J gene lost 4 bases, with 9 bases spanning the gap. CDR1 and CDR2 (germline): SNHLY, FYNNEI. Written as DNA, the CDR3 is TGTGCCAGCAGTGAAGGGCAGGGCGCAGATACGCAGTATTTT. Its protein is CASSEGQGADTQYF. Full variable domain (rest looked up from reference TRBV2 and TRBJ2-3): EPEVTQTPSHQVTQMGQEVILRCVPISNHLYFYWYRQILGQKVEFLVSFYNNEISEKSEIFDDQFSVERPDGSNFTLKIRSTKLEDSAMYFCASSEGQGADTQYFGPGTRLTVL.

V usage is TRBV19 and J usage is TRBJ2-2; no reliable D call. Germline CDR1 LNHDA, CDR2 SQIVND (reference sequence). Trimming left V 1 base short and J 5 bases short, with 17 bases between. This CDR3 has 17 amino acids. CDR3 sequence: CASSIARRRYPTGELFF. Written as DNA, the CDR3 is TGTGCCAGTAGTATAGCCCGACGACGTTACCCAACCGGGGAGCTGTTTTTT.

The chain has TRBV2 and TRBJ2-2; 9 positions agree with TRBD2. V was pared by 6 bases and J by 0 bases, with 14 bases of the junction left unmatched. The CDR3 consists of 19 residues. Per the germline V gene, CDR1 is SNHLY and CDR2 is FYNNEI. The CDR3 loop reads CASRGGALAGFANTGELFF. The CDR3 bases are TGTGCCAGCAGGGGAGGGGCACTAGCGGGCTTCGCGAACACCGGGGAGCTGTTTTTT.